This TCR beta chain was captured in a study of technical replicates of blood from a few donors. TCRdb keeps only in-frame clones here, not all; method: immunoSEQ multiplex PCR. The sample comprises over 90,000 clones, about 95% of which are singletons, and 0.2% to 0.25% rests with the top ten. Germline CDR1 and CDR2: MNHEY and SMNVEV (reference sequence). The junction had 8 bases not matched to a gene; V was cut back by 0 bases and J by 5 bases. The CDR3 totals 18 residues. The J gene is TRBJ2-2, the V gene TRBV27; 11 bases map to TRBD2. Specimen: T cells isolated from PBMCs. This TCR came from a human donor in good health. DNA of the CDR3: TGTGCCAGCAGTTTATCCGTAGCGGGAGGGAGGAGAACCGGGGAGCTGTTTTTT. It is translated as CASSLSVAGGRRTGELFF.